The clone carrying this T cell receptor (beta chain) occurred many times. This library used approximately 0.4 ug RNA and molecular barcoded adaptors spanning alpha/delta and beta/gamma chains. TCRdb analysed the reads with MiXCR anew, one entry per CDR3 protein. The sample records approximately 90,000 distinct CDR3 sequences, roughly an eighth being singletons. These data belong to a study of read filtering for tumor transcriptome and immune sequencing. Study information: Mean patient age was roughly 66 years, range roughly 45 to 80; approximately 17 male, 12 to 15 female.

CDR3 length: 15 amino acids. V lost 8 bases to trimming and J lost 2 bases, with 17 bases between them. Germline-derived CDR1 and CDR2 are SNHLY and FYNNEI. The sample consisted of a population of CD138-negative cells sorted from bone marrow. The receptor's source is a donor at least 40 years old with multiple myeloma. V and J are TRBV2 and TRBJ2-3, with D possibly being TRBD1 (5 bases). The CDR3 DNA reads as TGTGCCAGCCTCCTCGTAGGGGCGTCCACAGATACGCAGTATTTT. Protein product: CASLLVGASTDTQYF.